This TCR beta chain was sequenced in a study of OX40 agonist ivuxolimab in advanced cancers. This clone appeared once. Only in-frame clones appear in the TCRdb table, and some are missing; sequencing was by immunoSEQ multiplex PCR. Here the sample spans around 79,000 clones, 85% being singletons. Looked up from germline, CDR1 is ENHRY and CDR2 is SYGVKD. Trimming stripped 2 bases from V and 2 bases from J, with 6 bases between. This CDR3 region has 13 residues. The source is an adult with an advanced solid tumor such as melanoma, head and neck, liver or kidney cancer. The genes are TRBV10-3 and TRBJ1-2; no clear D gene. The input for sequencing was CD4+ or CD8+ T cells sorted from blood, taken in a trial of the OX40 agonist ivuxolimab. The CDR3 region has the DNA TGTGCCATCAGTGAGGTCGTAAACTATGGCTACACCTTC. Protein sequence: CAISEVVNYGYTF.